Below, 32 T cell receptor beta chains from the same sample are listed, as sequenced in a study of technical replicates of blood from several donors. The method was immunoSEQ multiplex PCR; TCRdb's version includes in-frame clones alone and lacks a portion of them. The data hold more than 65,000 clones, with roughly 77% observed a single time. The sequenced material came from PBMCs. The receptor set was obtained from a human donor in good health. Some clones in this sample may be carry-over from other donors' samples.

V gene TRBV10-2 combines with J gene TRBJ2-5; 9 nucleotides match TRBD1. Germline assignment: CDR1 WSHSY and CDR2 SAAADI. The CDR3 runs 15 residues. V lost 3 bases and J lost 4; bases outside the gene matches: 6. The CDR3 region is CASSDRQGGGETQYF. In DNA, the CDR3 is TGCGCCAGCAGTGATAGACAGGGGGGAGGAGAGACCCAGTACTTC.

The rearrangement links TRBV28 to TRBJ2-5; 11 bases fit TRBD2. This CDR3 has 20 amino acids. J was trimmed by 5 bases and V by 6 bases; bases with no gene match: 23. Germline CDR1 reads MDHEN; CDR2 reads SYDVKM. The CDR3 sequence is CASSPTATSGRFVRGETQYF. The CDR3 region has the DNA TGTGCCAGCAGCCCGACTGCCACTAGCGGGAGATTCGTTCGCGGGGAGACCCAGTACTTC.

The rearrangement links TRBV29-1 to TRBJ2-7; D not certain. V lost 4 bases, J lost 1 base, and 8 bases lay in between. The CDR3 length is 12 residues. Germline CDR1 and CDR2: SQVTM and ANQGSEA. CDR3 amino acids: CSVVGLSYEQYF. The CDR3 coding sequence is TGCAGCGTTGTCGGGTTATCCTACGAGCAGTACTTC.

CDR3 loop: CASSYDSSSGTYEQYF. As DNA, the CDR3 is TGTGCCAGCAGTTACGATTCTTCTAGCGGCACCTACGAGCAGTACTTC. The chain has TRBV6-5 and TRBJ2-7; TRBD2 matches 7 bases. Trimming took 2 bases from V and 2 from J; bases not matched to a gene: 9. The CDR3 contains 16 residues. In germline, CDR1 is MNHEY, CDR2 SVGAGI.

The genes are TRBV2 and TRBJ1-1; the D gene is possibly TRBD1 (5 bases). CDR1 is SNHLY and CDR2 is FYNNEI in the germline V gene. The CDR3 runs to 13 residues. Trimming pared 3 bases from V and 10 bases from J, leaving 15 bases between. CDR3 protein: CASSDYGATGAFF. DNA of the CDR3: TGTGCCAGCAGTGATTATGGGGCAACGGGAGCTTTCTTT.

The V and J genes are TRBV5-6 and TRBJ2-7, with 8 bases fitting TRBD1. CDR1 and CDR2 from the germline V gene are SGHDT and YYEEEE. V was clipped by 0 bases and J by 5 bases; unmatched bases: 7. CDR3 length: 15 residues. The CDR3 DNA reads TGTGCCAGCAGCTTGGCCCAGGGGGCGTCCCACGAGCAGTACTTC. It encodes CASSLAQGASHEQYF.

The chain is built from TRBV5-6 and TRBJ1-3; no firm D call. The CDR3 spans 15 residues. Trimming shortened V by 0 bases and J by 0 bases, and 7 bases separated the two germline ends. The V gene's germline CDR1 is SGHDT and CDR2 YYEEEE. This CDR3 reads CASSLDAGSGNTIYF. The CDR3 coding sequence is TGTGCCAGCAGCTTGGACGCCGGCTCTGGAAACACCATATATTTT. Variable domain in full (rest from reference TRBV5-6 and TRBJ1-3): DAGVTQSPTHLIKTRGQQVTLRCSPKSGHDTVSWYQQALGQGPQFIFQYYEEEERQRGNFPDRFSGHQFPNYSSELNVNALLLGDSALYLCASSLDAGSGNTIYFGEGSWLTVV.

The chain carries TRBV7-3 and TRBJ2-1, with 10 bases fitting TRBD2. V shed 6 bases and J 7 bases; nucleotides not matched to a gene: 6. Germline values: CDR1 SGHTA, CDR2 FQGTGA. This CDR3 contains 14 residues. The CDR3 nucleotides read TGTGCCAGCAGTATAGCGGGAGGTGGAAATGAGCAGTTCTTC. It is translated as CASSIAGGGNEQFF.

The chain combines TRBV6-6 with TRBJ1-6; no clear D. Trimming cost V 6 bases and J 9 bases, with 9 bases left between them. The CDR3 has 12 amino acids. The V gene's germline CDR1 is MNHNY and CDR2 SVGAGI (reference sequence). The CDR3: CASSLRGSPLHF. Written as DNA, the CDR3 is TGTGCCAGCAGCCTTCGGGGTTCACCCCTCCACTTT.

This chain connects TRBV7-2 to TRBJ2-1, with 9 bases matching TRBD1. The ends lost 5 bases at V and 3 bases at J; junction bases unmatched: 5. Germline values: CDR1 SGHTA, CDR2 FQGNSA. CDR3 length: 15 amino acids. CDR3 nucleotide sequence: TGTGCCAGCAGCCCAGGACAGGGGCTCTACAATGAGCAGTTCTTC. It translates to CASSPGQGLYNEQFF.

This clone has only a few counts. The rearrangement links TRBV5-6 to TRBJ1-2, with 9 positions matching TRBD1. This CDR3 contains 15 residues. The V and J ends lost 4 bases and 8 bases, in that order; junction bases with no gene match: 12. Per the germline V gene, CDR1 is SGHDT and CDR2 is YYEEEE. The CDR3 here is CASSIKQGAWRGYTF. CDR3 nucleotide sequence: TGTGCCAGCAGCATAAAACAGGGGGCCTGGCGAGGCTACACCTTC.

V gene TRBV18 combines with J gene TRBJ2-3; maybe TRBD1 (6 bases). CDR1 KGHSH and CDR2 LQKENI come from the germline V gene. The CDR3 is made up of 14 amino acids. Trimming pared 4 bases from V and 4 bases from J, leaving 12 bases between. The CDR3 sequence: CASSLRDTPDTQYF. The CDR3 region has the DNA TGTGCCAGCTCACTCCGGGACACCCCAGATACGCAGTATTTT.

V usage is TRBV9 and J usage is TRBJ2-5, with 11 bases matching TRBD2. Germline assignment: CDR1 SGDLS and CDR2 YYNGEE. The CDR3 totals 17 residues. The V and J ends lost 3 bases and 5 bases, in that order; junction bases with no gene match: 12. The CDR3 spells CASSAGTSGGIGETQYF. In DNA, the CDR3 is TGTGCCAGCAGCGCCGGGACTAGCGGAGGGATAGGGGAGACCCAGTACTTC.

The chain has TRBV28 and TRBJ1-5; 8 bases are a match to TRBD1. Germline-derived CDR1 and CDR2 are MDHEN and SYDVKM. This CDR3 is 15 amino acids long. J lost 1 base, V lost 6 bases, and 5 bases had no gene match. CDR3 region: CASRAGTGSNQPQHF. In nucleotides, the CDR3 is TGTGCCAGCAGGGCCGGGACAGGAAGCAATCAGCCCCAGCATTTT.

The rearrangement uses TRBV6-4 and TRBJ2-5; the D gene is possibly TRBD2 (6 bases). This CDR3 is 17 amino acids long. The V and J ends lost 6 bases and 3 bases respectively, with 23 bases between them. Germline CDR1 is MRHNA and CDR2 is SNTAGT. The CDR3 bases are TGTGCCAGCAGCTCTAATGCTCCCCTAGCGTCCAAAGAGACCCAGTACTTC. It translates to CASSSNAPLASKETQYF.

The V and J genes are TRBV10-3 and TRBJ2-7; TRBD1 is a possible D gene (5 bases). The germline V gene encodes CDR1 ENHRY and CDR2 SYGVKD. V gave up 0 bases and J gave up 3 bases, with 9 bases separating them. The CDR3 runs to 14 residues. This CDR3 is CAISESTVGYEQYF. As DNA, the CDR3 is TGTGCCATCAGTGAGTCGACAGTAGGCTACGAGCAGTACTTC.

This chain joins TRBV9 and TRBJ1-2; D remains ambiguous. Trimming cost V 5 bases and J 2 bases, with 19 bases left between them. Germline V gene data show CDR1 as SGDLS and CDR2 as YYNGEE. The CDR3 contains 16 residues. As DNA, the CDR3 is TGTGCCAGCAGAGGCGGCTGGGCAGGAGGAAACTATGGCTACACCTTC. Translation: CASRGGWAGGNYGYTF.

V gene TRBV30 combines with J gene TRBJ1-4; D ambiguous. CDR3 size: 13 residues. Germline CDR1 GTSNPN, CDR2 SVGIG (reference sequence). Trimming shortened V by 2 bases and J by 5 bases, and 9 bases separated the two germline ends. In nucleotides, the CDR3 is TGTGCCTGGAGTTGGAGCCCAAATGAAAAACTGTTTTTT. It codes for CAWSWSPNEKLFF. The variable domain in full, completed from reference TRBV30 and TRBJ1-4, reads SQTIHQWPATLVQPVGSPLSLECTVEGTSNPNLYWYRQAAGRGLQLLFYSVGIGQISSEVPQNLSASRPQDRQFILSSKKLLLSDSGFYLCAWSWSPNEKLFFGSGTQLSVL.

This clone was observed a single time. J is TRBJ1-5 and V is TRBV5-1; D possibly corresponds to TRBD1 (6 bases). The CDR3 is 15 amino acids. The V gene lost 2 bases and the J gene lost 2 bases, with 11 bases spanning the gap. Germline CDR1 SGHRS, CDR2 YFSETQ. CDR3 nucleotides: TGCGCCAGCAGCTTAACAGGGTACGGCAATCAGCCCCAGCATTTT. This sequence encodes CASSLTGYGNQPQHF.

The J gene is TRBJ2-7, the V gene TRBV5-5, with 8 positions matching TRBD2. Germline CDR1 SGHKS, CDR2 YYEKEE (reference sequence). The CDR3 is made up of 15 amino acids. J lost 1 base, V lost 0 bases, and 3 bases had no gene match. The CDR3 DNA reads TGTGCCAGCAGCTTGGGGCGGGGGGATTCCTACGAGCAGTACTTC. The encoded protein is CASSLGRGDSYEQYF.

The rearrangement links TRBV6-1 to TRBJ2-5; no definite D call. CDR1 and CDR2 (germline): MNHNS, SASEGT. The CDR3 totals 14 residues. V gave up 3 bases and J gave up 7 bases, with 15 bases separating them. The CDR3 region has the DNA TGTGCCAGCAGTGAGGTTGCGGAAGCTTGGACCCAGTACTTC. Translating it yields CASSEVAEAWTQYF.

The chain links TRBV4-1 to TRBJ2-3; 9 positions match TRBD2. CDR1 and CDR2 from the germline V gene are MGHRA and YSYEKL. This CDR3 comprises 15 residues. V lost 3 bases, J lost 4 bases, and 5 bases stayed unmatched. In DNA, the CDR3 is TGCGCCAGCAGCCAGTCGGGACTAGCATCAGATACGCAGTATTTT. Its protein is CASSQSGLASDTQYF.

V is TRBV7-2 and J is TRBJ2-5, with 9 positions matching TRBD2. The CDR3 is 18 amino acids. Germline trimming cut 1 base from V and 5 bases from J; bases unmatched to any gene: 14. The germline V gene has CDR1 SGHTA and CDR2 FQGNSA. The CDR3 is CASSLDPPGLAGGETQYF. In nucleotides, the CDR3 is TGTGCCAGCAGCTTAGACCCCCCGGGACTAGCCGGCGGGGAGACCCAGTACTTC.

The chain uses TRBV30 and TRBJ2-1, with a possible D match to TRBD2 (5 bases). CDR3 size: 12 residues. Trimming removed 6 bases from V and 1 base from J, with 7 bases in between. CDR1 and CDR2 (germline): GTSNPN, SVGIG (reference sequence). In nucleotides, the CDR3 is TGTGCCTGCGGGGATTCCTACAATGAGCAGTTCTTC. Its translation: CACGDSYNEQFF.

The rearrangement uses TRBV5-5 and TRBJ1-1; D is perhaps TRBD1 (5 bases). The V gene's germline CDR1 is SGHKS and CDR2 YYEKEE (reference sequence). There are 14 residues in the CDR3. The V gene lost 2 bases and the J gene lost 5 bases, with 13 bases spanning the gap. CDR3 region: CASSFLQGGTEAFF. The CDR3 bases are TGTGCCAGCAGCTTCTTGCAGGGCGGAACTGAAGCTTTCTTT. The whole variable domain, filled in from reference TRBV5-5 and TRBJ1-1, reads DAGVTQSPTHLIKTRGQQVTLRCSPISGHKSVSWYQQVLGQGPQFIFQYYEKEERGRGNFPDRFSARQFPNYSSELNVNALLLGDSALYLCASSFLQGGTEAFFGQGTRLTVV.

The chain recombines TRBV9 with TRBJ1-2; D ambiguous. V dropped 0 bases and J dropped 0 bases, with 9 bases sitting between them. This CDR3 is 15 amino acids long. Germline CDR1 is SGDLS and CDR2 is YYNGEE. The CDR3 reads CASSVGAGTNYGYTF. For the CDR3, the DNA is TGTGCCAGCAGCGTAGGTGCAGGAACTAACTATGGCTACACCTTC.

The V gene is TRBV7-8, the J gene TRBJ1-2; D possibly corresponds to TRBD1 (5 bases). The ends were cut back, 2 bases at V and 8 bases at J, with 12 bases in the middle. From germline, CDR1 is SGHVS and CDR2 FQNEAQ. The CDR3 has 13 amino acids. This CDR3 reads CASSLLGVDGYTF. CDR3 nucleotide sequence: TGTGCCAGCAGCTTACTAGGGGTAGACGGCTACACCTTC.

The chain links TRBV7-6 to TRBJ1-1, with TRBD1 matching 11 bases. Germline CDR1 reads SGHVS; CDR2 reads FNYEAQ. The CDR3 covers 18 residues. Trimming cost V 1 base and J 0 bases; bases outside gene matches: 7. The CDR3 nucleotides read TGTGCCAGCAGCTTAGTTGAAGGACAGGGGGCTATGAACACTGAAGCTTTCTTT. This encodes CASSLVEGQGAMNTEAFF.

The chain employs TRBV5-1 and TRBJ2-3; 13 nucleotides align to TRBD2. Germline CDR1 reads SGHRS; CDR2 reads YFSETQ. The CDR3 length is 13 residues. Trimming at V came to 4 bases and at J to 10 bases, leaving 3 bases not matched to a gene. The DNA for the CDR3 is TGCGCCAGCAGCGTGACTAGCGGGGGGCCGCAGTATTTT. Amino acid sequence: CASSVTSGGPQYF.

This chain connects TRBV14 to TRBJ2-7; no clear D. Germline lookup yields CDR1 SGHDN and CDR2 FVKESK. The V gene lost 2 bases and the J gene lost 2 bases, with 16 bases spanning the gap. This CDR3 contains 16 residues. The CDR3 region has the DNA TGTGCCAGCAGCCAAACGGTAACTTTTTCCACCTACGAGCAGTACTTC. Encoded protein: CASSQTVTFSTYEQYF.

The chain joins TRBV14 to TRBJ1-1, with TRBD1 as a possible D gene (6 bases). Trimming left V 6 bases short and J 4 bases short, with 9 bases between. Germline V gives CDR1 SGHDN, CDR2 FVKESK. CDR3 length equals 12 residues. The CDR3 DNA is TGTGCCAGCAGTCGGGGGGCCACTGAAGCTTTCTTT. It is translated as CASSRGATEAFF.

The chain has TRBV4-1 and TRBJ2-7, with 10 bases that match TRBD1. From germline, CDR1 is MGHRA and CDR2 YSYEKL. The ends lost 4 bases at V and 5 bases at J; junction bases unmatched: 11. This CDR3 is 16 amino acids long. The CDR3 region is CASSLGPGQGLHEQYF. The CDR3 nucleotides read TGCGCCAGCAGCCTAGGTCCGGGACAGGGGTTACACGAGCAGTACTTC.